Listed here are 26 T cell receptor beta chains from one sample, sequenced in a study of blood T cell repertoires in COVID-19. Clones were sequenced by immunoSEQ multiplex PCR, and TCRdb holds only the in-frame ones, with some missing. This table has roughly 400,000 clones, 70% to 90% appearing once. Material for sequencing was PBMCs or T cells enriched from blood (not recorded which). The receptors stem from a woman aged 40 to 50 with acute COVID-19.

The chain uses TRBV29-1 and TRBJ2-1; 9 bases agree with TRBD1. The trim removed 7 bases at V and 7 bases at J, leaving 11 bases unmatched. Germline CDR1 is SQVTM and CDR2 is ANQGSEA. CDR3 size: 14 residues. The CDR3 is CSAAPGTGRNEQFF. In DNA form, the CDR3 reads TGCAGCGCTGCCCCCGGGACAGGGAGGAATGAGCAGTTCTTC.

V usage is TRBV11-3 and J usage is TRBJ2-1, with 7 bases fitting TRBD2. The length of the CDR3 is 17 residues. CDR1 SGHNT and CDR2 YENEEA come from the germline V gene. V was pared by 2 bases and J by 8 bases, with 15 bases of the junction left unmatched. The CDR3 bases are TGTGCCAGCAGCTTAACGACTAGCTCGTGGGTAACTTATGAGCAGTTCTTC. This gives the protein CASSLTTSSWVTYEQFF.

The chain joins TRBV5-1 to TRBJ1-1, with 10 nucleotides matching TRBD1. Germline values: CDR1 SGHRS, CDR2 YFSETQ. V was pared by 0 bases and J by 3 bases, with 2 bases of the junction left unmatched. This CDR3 contains 15 residues. DNA of the CDR3: TGCGCCAGCAGCTTGGCCGGGACAGGGGACACTGAAGCTTTCTTT. Protein: CASSLAGTGDTEAFF.

The chain is built from TRBV6-1 and TRBJ1-2; TRBD1 agrees at 7 bases. The CDR3 is 16 residues long. Per germline, CDR1 MNHNS and CDR2 SASEGT. V was pared by 1 base and J by 1 base, with 6 bases of the junction left unmatched. The CDR3 region is CASSEDRSGGNYGYTF. In DNA form, the CDR3 reads TGTGCCAGCAGTGAAGACCGGTCAGGGGGTAACTATGGCTACACCTTC.

V usage is TRBV29-1 and J usage is TRBJ1-2, with TRBD1 matching 7 bases. CDR1 and CDR2 (germline): SQVTM, ANQGSEA. The V gene end was trimmed by 3 bases and the J gene end by 8 bases; junction bases not matched to a gene: 15. The CDR3 consists of 15 residues. CDR3 nucleotides: TGCAGCGTTGACCCACATAGCCGGACAGGAGAAGGCTACACCTTC. Translated: CSVDPHSRTGEGYTF. Supplemented by reference TRBV29-1 and TRBJ1-2, the full variable domain reads SAVISQKPSRDICQRGTSLTIQCQVDSQVTMMFWYRQQPGQSLTLIATANQGSEATYESGFVIDKFPISRPNLTFSTLTVSNMSPEDSSIYLCSVDPHSRTGEGYTFGSGTRLTVV.

DNA of the CDR3: TGTGCCAGCAGCTTGGACAGGGGGCCCTACAATGAGCAGTTCTTC. This encodes CASSLDRGPYNEQFF. The chain recombines TRBV27 with TRBJ2-1, with 11 bases matching TRBD1. CDR1 and CDR2 from the germline V gene are MNHEY and SMNVEV (reference sequence). V dropped 6 bases and J dropped 2; count of bases not matched to a gene: 3. This CDR3 region has 15 residues.

The chain couples TRBV4-2 to TRBJ1-2; no reliable D call. Germline CDR1 reads LGHNA; CDR2 reads YNFKEQ. V was shortened by 0 bases and J by 8 bases, with 7 bases between the two germline ends. This CDR3 has 12 residues. This chain's CDR3 is CASSQDSRGYTF. The CDR3, as DNA: TGTGCCAGCAGCCAAGATAGCAGAGGCTACACCTTC.

This chain joins TRBV10-3 and TRBJ2-3, with 11 nucleotides matching TRBD1. The CDR3 is 16 residues long. Germline V lookup: CDR1 ENHRY, CDR2 SYGVKD. V was clipped by 4 bases and J by 4 bases; unmatched bases: 7. The CDR3 is CAISARTGQGADTQYF. The CDR3 DNA reads TGTGCCATCAGTGCCCGAACGGGACAGGGGGCAGATACGCAGTATTTT.

The CDR3 sequence: CASSLTGYLEANEQFF. Here the CDR3 DNA reads TGTGCCAGTAGTCTCACAGGGTACCTTGAGGCCAATGAGCAGTTCTTC. The V and J genes are TRBV19 and TRBJ2-1, with D possibly matching TRBD1 (6 bases). The germline gives CDR1 LNHDA, CDR2 SQIVND (reference sequence). The CDR3 length is 16 residues. V shed 5 bases and J shed 6 bases, with 20 bases lying between them.

This chain uses TRBV30 with TRBJ1-4, with 8 bases that match TRBD1. The CDR3 length is 14 residues. Germline V lookup: CDR1 GTSNPN, CDR2 SVGIG (reference sequence). Trimming at V came to 2 bases and at J to 5 bases, leaving 4 bases not matched to a gene. The CDR3 spells CAWSPRGHNEKLFF. In DNA form, the CDR3 reads TGTGCCTGGAGTCCCAGGGGGCACAATGAAAAACTGTTTTTT.

The chain uses TRBV18 and TRBJ1-2; 8 nucleotides line up with TRBD1. The CDR3 has 16 residues. V shed 3 bases, J shed 2 bases, and the junction held 8 bases outside the gene matches. Germline V CDR1 and CDR2: KGHSH, LQKENI. Here the CDR3 DNA reads TGTGCCAGCTCACCCCGGACAGGGAAGGACAACTATGGCTACACCTTC. Residues: CASSPRTGKDNYGYTF.

The V gene is TRBV24-1, the J gene TRBJ2-3; 7 bases fit TRBD2. J gave up 9 bases and V 4 bases, and 3 bases lay outside the gene matches. CDR3 length: 12 amino acids. CDR1 is KGHDR, CDR2 SFDVKD, per germline. CDR3 bases: TGTGCCACCAGTGAGACAGCGGGGACGCAGTATTTT. This sequence encodes CATSETAGTQYF.

The chain uses TRBV3-1 (or the pseudogene TRBV3-2) and TRBJ1-1; D is uncertain. V dropped 0 bases and J dropped 1 base, with 9 bases sitting between them. Per the germline V gene, CDR1 is LGHDT and CDR2 is YNNKEL (reference sequence). This CDR3 contains 15 residues. This chain's CDR3 is CASSQDRSPNTEAFF. CDR3 bases: TGTGCCAGCAGCCAAGACCGGTCCCCGAACACTGAAGCTTTCTTT.

This chain uses TRBV25-1 with TRBJ1-5; a weak D match, TRBD1 (5 bases). The CDR3 runs 13 residues. Trimming left V 4 bases short and J 7 bases short, with 11 bases between. Germline lookup yields CDR1 MGHDK and CDR2 SYGVNS. CDR3 loop: CASSGQGRQPQHF. CDR3 nucleotides: TGTGCCAGCAGTGGGCAGGGTAGGCAGCCCCAGCATTTT.

The CDR3 region has the DNA TGTGCCTGGAATACGGCGGGGGGGCAAGATGAGCAGTTCTTC. It specifies CAWNTAGGQDEQFF. The V and J genes are TRBV30 and TRBJ2-1; 9 nucleotides align to TRBD2. Trimming removed 4 bases from V and 8 bases from J; junction bases left unmatched: 9. This CDR3 is 14 amino acids long. The germline CDR1 and CDR2 sequences are GTSNPN and SVGIG (reference sequence).

J is TRBJ2-3 and V is TRBV7-9; D ambiguous. V gave up 5 bases and J gave up 3 bases, with 6 bases separating them. The V gene's germline CDR1 is SEHNR and CDR2 FQNEAQ (reference sequence). CDR3 length: 12 amino acids. The CDR3 spells CASSPKTDTQYF. The CDR3 nucleotides are TGTGCCAGCAGCCCTAAGACAGATACGCAGTATTTT.

CDR3 residues: CASSTSGASYNEQFF. The DNA of the CDR3 is TGTGCCAGTAGTACCTCAGGGGCCTCCTACAATGAGCAGTTCTTC. This chain links TRBV19 with TRBJ2-1; D is perhaps TRBD1 (6 bases). The V gene's germline CDR1 is LNHDA and CDR2 SQIVND (reference sequence). V was clipped by 4 bases and J by 0 bases, with 10 bases between them. The CDR3 is 15 residues long.

This clone was found once. V is TRBV7-2 and J is TRBJ1-2; D is ambiguous. The CDR3 length is 14 residues. The V gene lost 4 bases and the J gene lost 5 bases, with 14 bases spanning the gap. The V gene's germline CDR1 is SGHTA and CDR2 FQGNSA. This chain's CDR3 is CASSYKLGGYGYTF. The CDR3 DNA reads as TGTGCCAGCAGCTACAAATTGGGAGGGTATGGCTACACCTTC.

CDR3 DNA sequence: TGCGCCAGCAGCCAACAGGGGAGCACTGAAGCTTTCTTT. The encoded protein is CASSQQGSTEAFF. J is TRBJ1-1 and V is TRBV5-1; 7 bases are a match to TRBD1. V gave up 4 bases and J gave up 4 bases; unmatched junction bases: 4. Looked up from germline, CDR1 is SGHRS and CDR2 is YFSETQ. The CDR3 consists of 13 residues. Combining the CDR3 with reference TRBV5-1 and TRBJ1-1 gives the whole variable domain KAGVTQTPRYLIKTRGQQVTLSCSPISGHRSVSWYQQTPGQGLQFLFEYFSETQRNKGNFPGRFSGRQFSNSRSEMNVSTLELGDSALYLCASSQQGSTEAFFGQGTRLTVV.

The rearrangement links TRBV4-1 to TRBJ1-1; 11 bases agree with TRBD1. CDR3 size: 18 residues. Germline V gene data show CDR1 as MGHRA and CDR2 as YSYEKL. V was pared by 2 bases and J by 0 bases, with 8 bases of the junction left unmatched. The CDR3 reads CASSQPGTGGRVNTEAFF. The CDR3, as DNA: TGCGCCAGCAGCCAACCCGGGACAGGGGGACGGGTGAACACTGAAGCTTTCTTT.

This rearrangement joins TRBV4-1 to TRBJ2-2, with TRBD1 matching over 7 bases. The CDR3 runs 13 residues. CDR1 is MGHRA, CDR2 YSYEKL, per germline. The trim removed 4 bases at V and 6 bases at J, leaving 2 bases unmatched. This chain's CDR3 is CASSLRGPGELFF. The CDR3 DNA reads as TGCGCCAGCAGCCTAAGGGGGCCCGGGGAGCTGTTTTTT.

The chain is built from TRBV5-6 and TRBJ1-3; D may be TRBD1 (5 bases). Germline CDR1 and CDR2: SGHDT and YYEEEE. The CDR3 contains 12 residues. V was trimmed by 7 bases and J by 4 bases, leaving 9 bases between them. CDR3 region: CASGGAGNTIYF. The DNA of the CDR3 is TGTGCCAGCGGCGGGGCGGGAAACACCATATATTTT.

V gene TRBV5-3 combines with J gene TRBJ1-2; 7 bases are shared with TRBD1. TRBV5-3 is an ORF; its function is uncertain. The CDR3 runs 16 residues. Unmatched junction bases numbered 6, after V lost 0 bases and J lost 1 base. This chain's CDR3 is CARSLAGGPFNYGYTF. The CDR3 region has the DNA TGTGCCAGAAGCTTGGCAGGGGGTCCTTTTAACTATGGCTACACCTTC.

The chain carries TRBV19 and TRBJ1-5, with 7 bases fitting TRBD1. Trimming at V came to 1 base and at J to 4 bases, leaving 4 bases not matched to a gene. CDR1 is LNHDA and CDR2 is SQIVND in the germline V gene (reference sequence). This CDR3 comprises 15 residues. The CDR3 spells CASSIAPGQNQPQHF. CDR3 DNA sequence: TGTGCCAGTAGTATAGCCCCGGGACAGAATCAGCCCCAGCATTTT. The full variable domain, rest sourced from reference TRBV19 and TRBJ1-5, is DGGITQSPKYLFRKEGQNVTLSCEQNLNHDAMYWYRQDPGQGLRLIYYSQIVNDFQKGDIAEGYSVSREKKESFPLTVTSAQKNPTAFYLCASSIAPGQNQPQHFGDGTRLSIL.

Points on this clone: This sample includes further DNA sequences coding for the same CDR3. V is TRBV6-6 and J is TRBJ2-5, with 10 bases identical to TRBD1. The germline V gene has CDR1 MNHNY and CDR2 SVGAGI (reference sequence). V gave up 2 bases and J gave up 1 base; unmatched junction bases: 1. The CDR3 length is 15 residues. CDR3 loop: CASSYRDRGQETQYF. The CDR3 DNA sequence: TGTGCCAGCAGTTACCGGGACAGGGGCCAAGAGACCCAGTACTTC.

This clone was recorded a few times. The chain links TRBV4-2 to TRBJ1-3, with D unclear. There are 14 residues in the CDR3. Germline CDR1 and CDR2: LGHNA and YNFKEQ. V was clipped by 0 bases and J by 4 bases, with 7 bases between them. The CDR3 loop is CASSQELRGNTIYF. Here the CDR3 DNA reads TGTGCCAGCAGCCAAGAACTCCGAGGAAACACCATATATTTT.